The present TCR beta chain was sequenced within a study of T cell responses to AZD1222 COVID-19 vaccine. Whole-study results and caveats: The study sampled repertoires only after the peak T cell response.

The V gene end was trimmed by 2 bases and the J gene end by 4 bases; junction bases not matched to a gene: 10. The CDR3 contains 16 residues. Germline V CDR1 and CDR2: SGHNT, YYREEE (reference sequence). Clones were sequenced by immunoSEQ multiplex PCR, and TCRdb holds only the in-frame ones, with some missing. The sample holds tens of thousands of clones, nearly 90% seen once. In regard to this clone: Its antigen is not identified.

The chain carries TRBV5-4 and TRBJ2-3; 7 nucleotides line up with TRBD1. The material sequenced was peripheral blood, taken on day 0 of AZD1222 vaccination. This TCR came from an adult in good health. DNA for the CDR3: TGTGCCAGCAGCTTAAAGAGACAGGGTCCCCCAGATACGCAGTATTTT. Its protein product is CASSLKRQGPPDTQYF.